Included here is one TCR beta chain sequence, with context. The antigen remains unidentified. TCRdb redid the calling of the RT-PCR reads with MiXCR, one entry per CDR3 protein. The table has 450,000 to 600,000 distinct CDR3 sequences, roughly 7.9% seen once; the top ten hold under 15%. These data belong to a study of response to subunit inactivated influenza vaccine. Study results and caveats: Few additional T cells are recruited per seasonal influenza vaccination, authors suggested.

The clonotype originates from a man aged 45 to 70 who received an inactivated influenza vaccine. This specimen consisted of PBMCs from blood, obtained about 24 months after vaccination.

As DNA, the CDR3 is TGTGCCATCAGTGATATGACAAATCCCAGTGGGGCCTCCTACAATGAGCAGTTCTTC. Translating it yields CAISDMTNPSGASYNEQFF. V and J are TRBV10-3 and TRBJ2-1; a weak D match, TRBD1 (5 bases). This CDR3 is built from 19 residues. The germline V gene encodes CDR1 ENHRY and CDR2 SYGVKD. Trimming took off 3 bases at V and 0 bases at J, with 21 bases between the two ends.